One and the same sample provided the 17 T cell receptor beta chains below, sequenced in a study of blood T cell repertoires in COVID-19. Assay: immunoSEQ multiplex PCR; the TCRdb copy retains only in-frame clones and omits some. The sample holds 350,000 to 500,000 clones, roughly 88% seen once. The sequenced material came from PBMCs or T cells enriched from blood (not recorded which). Receptors originate from a young woman who had been exposed to COVID-19.

CDR3 region: CASSRDYTDTQYF. In nucleotides, the CDR3 is TGTGCCAGCAGTCGGGACTATACAGATACGCAGTATTTT. This chain links TRBV6-6 with TRBJ2-3, with 7 bases that match TRBD2. V trimming: 5 bases; J trimming: 3 bases; junction bases outside the gene matches: 2. In germline, CDR1 is MNHNY, CDR2 SVGAGI (reference sequence). This CDR3 is built from 13 residues.

V usage is TRBV11-2 and J usage is TRBJ1-5, with D maybe TRBD1 (6 bases). V was pared by 1 base and J by 3 bases, with 16 bases between. The CDR3 covers 17 residues. The germline gives CDR1 SGHAT, CDR2 FQNNGV. The CDR3 region has the DNA TGTGCCAGCAGCTTAGGGTATGACAGGCCATTCAATCAGCCCCAGCATTTT. Its protein product is CASSLGYDRPFNQPQHF.

V usage is TRBV9 and J usage is TRBJ1-1; 7 positions match TRBD1. The CDR3 sequence is 15 residues long. Germline V gene data show CDR1 as SGDLS and CDR2 as YYNGEE. The J segment lost 5 bases and the V segment lost 3 bases, leaving 10 bases of the junction unmatched. CDR3 nucleotides: TGTGCCAGCAGCGCGGCGGGAGGGGGCTATACTGAAGCTTTCTTT. It codes for CASSAAGGGYTEAFF.

J is TRBJ1-3 and V is TRBV18, with 10 bases matching TRBD1. V gave up 0 bases and J gave up 2 bases; unmatched junction bases: 4. Germline CDR1 and CDR2: KGHSH and LQKENI. The CDR3 is 17 amino acids. CDR3: CASSPPGQGLAGNTIYF. The CDR3 DNA reads TGTGCCAGCTCACCACCGGGACAGGGGTTGGCTGGAAACACCATATATTTT.

The chain is built from TRBV27 and TRBJ2-3, with D tentatively TRBD1 (5 bases). The CDR3 length is 15 residues. Germline values: CDR1 MNHEY, CDR2 SMNVEV (reference sequence). V lost 0 bases and J lost 4, with 11 bases in between. The CDR3 DNA reads as TGTGCCAGCAGTTTATCGATAGCAGGGCCAGATACGCAGTATTTT. This sequence encodes CASSLSIAGPDTQYF.

The rearrangement joins TRBV6-5 to TRBJ1-3, with D perhaps matching TRBD1 (5 bases). The germline V gene encodes CDR1 MNHEY and CDR2 SVGAGI. The CDR3 totals 14 residues. Trimming stripped 10 bases from V and 0 bases from J, with 13 bases between. CDR3 DNA sequence: TGTGCCACTACTCCCAGGGACTCTGGAAACACCATATATTTT. Its protein product is CATTPRDSGNTIYF.

The rearrangement joins TRBV12-3 or TRBV12-4 to TRBJ1-1; 7 nucleotides agree with TRBD1. CDR3 length: 13 amino acids. Trimming took 6 bases from V and 1 from J; bases not matched to a gene: 2. The CDR3 reads CASRGQPNTEAFF. CDR3 bases: TGTGCCAGCAGGGGACAGCCGAACACTGAAGCTTTCTTT.

J is TRBJ2-1 and V is TRBV7-2; D is unresolved. V was clipped by 5 bases and J by 4 bases, with 12 bases between them. The germline gives CDR1 SGHTA, CDR2 FQGNSA. The CDR3 sequence is 14 residues long. CDR3 DNA: TGTGCCAGCAGCCCCCGTGTCCCGTACAATGAGCAGTTCTTC. The encoded protein is CASSPRVPYNEQFF.

This clone was seen just once. The chain employs TRBV18 and TRBJ1-4; D is uncertain. The V gene's germline CDR1 is KGHSH and CDR2 LQKENI. The CDR3 has 15 amino acids. The V gene lost 1 base and the J gene lost 6 bases, with 12 bases spanning the gap. CDR3 in amino acids: CASSPLIGEHEKLFF. CDR3 DNA: TGTGCCAGCTCACCACTCATCGGGGAGCATGAAAAACTGTTTTTT.

The genes are TRBV28 and TRBJ1-1; 9 bases line up with TRBD1. V trimming: 4 bases; J trimming: 4 bases; junction bases outside the gene matches: 13. This CDR3 is built from 17 residues. From germline, CDR1 is MDHEN and CDR2 SYDVKM. The CDR3 nucleotides are TGTGCCAGCAGTTCAGTCCGGGACAGGGTTATAGGCACTGAAGCTTTCTTT. It translates to CASSSVRDRVIGTEAFF.

This chain joins TRBV4-3 and TRBJ1-2; a possible D gene is TRBD1 (6 bases). CDR1 is LGHNA and CDR2 is YSLEER in the germline V gene. The CDR3 contains 16 residues. V dropped 6 bases and J dropped 2 bases, with 19 bases sitting between them. The CDR3 reads CASSRNRVEGNYGYTF. The CDR3 bases are TGCGCCAGCAGTCGGAACAGGGTCGAGGGGAACTATGGCTACACCTTC.

The V and J genes are TRBV12-3 or TRBV12-4 and TRBJ2-5, with a weak D call TRBD1 (5 bases). Between the trimmed V and J ends, which lost 5 bases and 1 base, there was a span of 8 bases. There are 13 residues in the CDR3. The CDR3 here is CASSPQVQETQYF. The CDR3 coding sequence is TGTGCCAGCAGTCCACAGGTCCAAGAGACCCAGTACTTC.

The V and J genes are TRBV7-2 and TRBJ1-5; the D is unclear. Germline CDR1 SGHTA, CDR2 FQGNSA. The ends were cut back, 5 bases at V and 2 bases at J, with 25 bases in the middle. This CDR3 has 19 amino acids. The CDR3 sequence: CASSHPEEKGGLGNQPQHF. The CDR3 coding sequence is TGTGCCAGCAGCCATCCCGAAGAGAAGGGAGGCTTGGGCAATCAGCCCCAGCATTTT. The full variable domain, its missing parts supplied by reference TRBV7-2 and TRBJ1-5, is GAGVSQSPSNKVTEKGKDVELRCDPISGHTALYWYRQSLGQGLEFLIYFQGNSAPDKSGLPSDRFSAERTGGSVSTLTIQRTQQEDSAVYLCASSHPEEKGGLGNQPQHFGDGTRLSIL.

This chain links TRBV3-1 (or the pseudogene TRBV3-2) with TRBJ1-6; tentative D call: TRBD1 (5 bases). This CDR3 is 14 amino acids long. Germline V gives CDR1 LGHDT, CDR2 YNNKEL (reference sequence). V was pared by 4 bases and J by 5 bases, with 9 bases between. The chain's CDR3 is CASSLLRDNSPLHF. DNA of the CDR3: TGTGCCAGCAGCCTCCTCAGGGATAATTCACCCCTCCACTTT.

The rearrangement joins TRBV7-9 to TRBJ2-1, with a possible D match to TRBD1 (6 bases). V shed 1 base and J shed 8 bases, with 9 bases lying between them. There are 13 residues in the CDR3. Germline V CDR1 and CDR2: SEHNR, FQNEAQ (reference sequence). The CDR3 DNA reads as TGTGCCAGCAGCTTAGGACAGGAGTATGAGCAGTTCTTC. Encoded protein: CASSLGQEYEQFF.

This clone was picked up a small number of times. J is TRBJ2-1 and V is TRBV6-2 or TRBV6-3, with 7 bases identical to TRBD1. Looked up from germline, CDR1 is MNHEY and CDR2 is SVGEGT. The CDR3 has 13 residues. V dropped 0 bases and J dropped 7; count of bases not matched to a gene: 0. Written as DNA, the CDR3 is TGTGCCAGCAGTTACTCCAGGGGGAATGAGCAGTTCTTC. Its translation: CASSYSRGNEQFF.

This chain uses TRBV18 with TRBJ1-5, with 11 bases aligning to TRBD1. J gave up 3 bases and V 0 bases, and 4 bases lay outside the gene matches. Germline lookup yields CDR1 KGHSH and CDR2 LQKENI. This CDR3 spans 17 amino acids. The CDR3 DNA reads TGTGCCAGCTCACCACCTCAAGGACAGGGGGCCAATCAGCCCCAGCATTTT. Translation gives CASSPPQGQGANQPQHF.